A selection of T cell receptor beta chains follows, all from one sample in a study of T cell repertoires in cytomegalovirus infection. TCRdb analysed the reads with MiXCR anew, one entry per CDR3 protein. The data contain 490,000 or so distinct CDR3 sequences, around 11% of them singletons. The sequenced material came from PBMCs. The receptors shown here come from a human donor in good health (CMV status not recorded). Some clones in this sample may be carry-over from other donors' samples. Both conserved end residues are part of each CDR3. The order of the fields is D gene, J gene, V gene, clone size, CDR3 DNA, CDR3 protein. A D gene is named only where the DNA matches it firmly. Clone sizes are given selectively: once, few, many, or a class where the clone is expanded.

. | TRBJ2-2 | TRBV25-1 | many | TGTGCCAGCAGTGAACCGGGGCTAGGGATCGGGGAGCTGTTTTTT | CASSEPGLGIGELFF
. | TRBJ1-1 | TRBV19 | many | TGTGCCAGTAGTATTGTTTCGGTGAACACTGAAGCTTTCTTT | CASSIVSVNTEAFF
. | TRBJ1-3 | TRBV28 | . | TGTGCCAGCAGTTTGTCTTTTCAGGGGGGAAACACCATATATTTT | CASSLSFQGGNTIYF
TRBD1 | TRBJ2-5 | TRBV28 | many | TGTGCCAGCAGTTTCCGACAGGGGTTAGAGACCCAGTACTTC | CASSFRQGLETQYF
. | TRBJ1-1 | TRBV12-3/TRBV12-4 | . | TGTGCCAGCAGTTTATCCGCTATACCTGAAGCTTTCTTT | CASSLSAIPEAFF
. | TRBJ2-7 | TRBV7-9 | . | TGTGCCAGCAGCTTCCGGGCCGCGGGCCCCTACGAGCAGTACTTC | CASSFRAAGPYEQYF
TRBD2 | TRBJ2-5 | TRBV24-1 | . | TGTGCCACCAGTGATTTAACTAGCGGGAGAGAGACCCAGTACTTC | CATSDLTSGRETQYF
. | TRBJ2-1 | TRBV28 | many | TGTGCCAGCAGGGGCGGTTTGCATGAGCAGTTCTTC | CASRGGLHEQFF
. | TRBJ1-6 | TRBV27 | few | TGTGCCGCAGGTTTAGGGGGGAACTCACCCCTCCACTTT | CAAGLGGNSPLHF
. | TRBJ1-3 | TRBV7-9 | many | TGTGCCAGCAGCAAAGGTAGCAGGCAAACCTCTGGAAACACCATATATTTT | CASSKGSRQTSGNTIYF
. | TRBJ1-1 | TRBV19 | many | TGTGCCAGTAGTAACTTTAGGACCGCTATCGGTGGTGAAGCTTTCTTT | CASSNFRTAIGGEAFF
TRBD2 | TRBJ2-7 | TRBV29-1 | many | TGCAGCGTTGATGGGACTACTAGCGGGAGCTCCTACGAGCAGTACTTC | CSVDGTTSGSSYEQYF
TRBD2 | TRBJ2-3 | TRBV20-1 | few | TGCAGTGCTGGGACTAGCGGGGGGCACTGGGGGCGGGGTACGCAGTATTTT | CSAGTSGGHWGRGTQYF
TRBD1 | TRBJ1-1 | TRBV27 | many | TGTGCCAGCAGTCAGAGCCCGACAGGGGGTCCCCCGGCGAATAGGAACACTGAAGCTTTCTTT | CASSQSPTGGPPANRNTEAFF
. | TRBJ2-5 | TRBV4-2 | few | TGTGCCAGCAGCCAAACAGCCGGAGAGACCCAGTACTTC | CASSQTAGETQYF